This T cell receptor beta chain was observed in a study of blood T cells in healthy people across ages (dated by TCRdb to about 2015). About the full investigation: Template switching captured roughly one uniquely barcoded TCR beta cDNA molecule per two T cells in model experiments. To track age-related changes in TCR beta repertoire diversity, the study relied on deep sequencing normalized with unique cDNA molecular identifiers. Donors were grouped into four age groups: young (average roughly 15 years), middle-aged (39), aged (around 60) and long-lived (around 82). To avoid experimental bias, donors of different ages were distributed randomly across sequencing lanes. Two additional independent replicas of 1 million unique cDNA reads from the same blood draw were analyzed for two donors (one aged 18 to 29 and one aged 80 or older). The full study reports these points: Donor CMV infection status was unknown, potentially confounding age-related changes in expanded clonotypes. Compared with the aged group, the long-lived group had more naive CD4+ T cells, fewer expanded clones and increased TCR diversity, suggesting age selection. Observed TCR beta diversity per million T cells fell roughly linearly with age, and a significant reduction was already apparent by age approximately 41. A strong correlation was found between observed TCR beta diversity and the percentage of naive T cells measured by flow cytometry. Estimates of total diversity based on one million sequenced T cells were regarded as lower bounds and as underestimates. Since profiling was done on bulk unsorted PBMCs, naive and antigen-experienced compartments could not be conclusively compared.

Receptor amplification or capture employed 5' RACE. The run used an Illumina HiSeq 2500. A second PCR of roughly 6 to 11 cycles was run with a J-beta primer mix and a sample-barcoded 5' primer. A unique molecular identifier was introduced onto each TCR beta cDNA molecule by a template-switch 5' adaptor carrying 12 random nucleotides. At least 2.5 million CDR3-containing paired-end reads were obtained from each sample. First-strand cDNA synthesis was performed from all RNA using the Mint cDNA synthesis kit, with priming by a TRBC-specific oligonucleotide. After uracil-DNA glycosylase treatment, a first 18-cycle PCR used universal primers M1SS and BC2_uni_R on all cDNA. The paper's processing steps were these. For normalization, 1 million high-quality reads, each with a distinct molecular identifier, were randomly selected from each sample. Reads sharing molecular identifiers were discarded rather than binned into consensus sequences. CDR3 identification, clonotype clustering and error correction used MiTCR with a Q25 quality threshold and the strictest error-elimination algorithm. A nonparametric unseen species model with Euler transformation was used to estimate a lower bound on total TCR beta diversity. Starting from the raw public reads, TCRdb applied fastp trimming at Q25, assembled clones with MiXCR and retained in-frame beta chains. When rows share a CDR3 protein, they turn into one entry using the most common DNA and genes. The V and J calls were determined by TCRdb, not by the authors. Present in this sample are 1.5 million or so distinct CDR3 sequences, 40% to 45% of which were seen just once. Jointly, the top ten make up approximately 4.1% of the sample.

The CDR3 goes from the cysteine to the phenylalanine over 17 residues. The sequence is cut down to CDR3 DNA, 51 bases in frame from base 1. V lost 4 bases and J lost 7 bases; the stretch between them is 21 bases long. For CDR1 and CDR2, the germline V gene lists SGDLS and YYNGEE. Of note for this clonotype: The specificity of this receptor is unknown. No quality values exist for individual bases; no much larger clone is one base distant.

Systemically healthy Caucasian individuals from Russia, 35 to 40 in total and aged 6 to 90 years, were included as donors. Each donor gave around 9.9 milliliters of peripheral blood, collected into EDTA-treated Vacutainer tubes. Ficoll-Paque density-gradient centrifugation was used to isolate PBMCs, with at least 7 million obtained per sample. Total RNA, at least 6 micrograms per sample, was extracted from PBMCs with Trizol reagent. Naive CD45RAhigh/CD27high T cell percentages were measured by flow cytometry on a PBMC aliquot from every donor. The rearrangement joined TRBV9 to TRBJ1-6; the D gene lacks a confident call. The clonotype comes from a woman under 30 in good health. The sample comprised blood. The nucleotides are TGTGCCAGCAGCCCGAGAGCAGCGGGGTCAGTGAATTCACCCCTCCACTTT. The resulting protein is CASSPRAAGSVNSPLHF.